The present entry profiles one T cell receptor (beta chain) with its context. Some clones are missing from TCRdb's copy, which holds only in-frame ones; the method was immunoSEQ multiplex PCR. The sample lists more than 80,000 clones, about nine tenths occurring once. Trimming cost V 4 bases and J 6 bases, with 10 bases left between them. The CDR3 sequence is 14 residues long. The germline CDR1 and CDR2 sequences are PRHDT and FYEKMQ (reference sequence). This sample was included in a study of OX40 agonist ivuxolimab in advanced cancers. The receptor was isolated from an adult with an advanced solid tumor such as melanoma, head and neck, liver or kidney cancer. The source material was CD4+ or CD8+ T cells sorted from blood, sampled in a trial of the OX40 agonist ivuxolimab. V is TRBV13 and J is TRBJ1-6, with D possibly matching TRBD1 (5 bases). The CDR3 DNA sequence: TGTGCCAGCAGCTCGTCAGGGAGTAATTCACCCCTCCACTTT. It codes for CASSSSGSNSPLHF.